This T cell receptor beta chain was found in a study of beta chain features in type 1 diabetes. This clone was seen repeatedly, ten times or more. Antigen: not known. Study results and limitations: Sequencing from cDNA could over-represent high-TCR-expressing cells. HLA effects on TCRB rearrangement stayed unresolved here. Patients with Type 1 diabetes showed moderately but significantly shorter TCRB CDR3s in all four CD4+ subsets.

Germline lookup yields CDR1 SGHDN and CDR2 FVKESK. V gave up 2 bases and J gave up 3 bases, with 7 bases separating them. The length of the CDR3 is 13 residues. Sorted populations all had greater than 98% purity. The sequenced template was cDNA made from the entire isolated RNA. Using immunoSEQ multiplex PCR, the repertoire was profiled, and TCRdb retains in-frame clones only, with some absent. This repertoire shows about 340,000 clones, 8% found once; its top ten account for less than 0.45%. This clonotype was obtained from a woman between 18 and 29 years old in good health. V usage is TRBV14 and J usage is TRBJ2-5; D gene uncertain. The sample taken for sequencing was central memory CD4+ T cells from blood. The CDR3 loop reads CASSQLDKETQYF. In nucleotides, the CDR3 is TGTGCCAGCAGCCAACTAGATAAAGAGACCCAGTACTTC. The whole variable domain, filled in from reference TRBV14 and TRBJ2-5, reads EAGVTQFPSHSVIEKGQTVTLRCDPISGHDNLYWYRRVMGKEIKFLLHFVKESKQDESGMPNNRFLAERTGGTYSTLKVQPAELEDSGVYFCASSQLDKETQYFGPGTRLLVL.